One and the same sample provided the 18 T cell receptor beta chains below, sequenced in a study of blood T cell repertoires in COVID-19. Sequencing used immunoSEQ multiplex PCR; TCRdb keeps in-frame clones, though not all of them. The data contain 250,000 to 350,000 clones, about 88% of them singletons. The sequencing input was PBMCs or T cells enriched from blood (not recorded which). The receptors were gathered from a man aged 60-69 years who had recovered from COVID-19.

The chain combines TRBV28 with TRBJ1-2, with TRBD1 as a possible D gene (5 bases). The germline V gene has CDR1 MDHEN and CDR2 SYDVKM. Trimming removed 6 bases from V and 8 bases from J, with 19 bases in between. This CDR3 contains 14 residues. This CDR3 reads CASRTPTAKGGYTF. The DNA for the CDR3 is TGTGCCAGCAGAACCCCCACTGCAAAGGGGGGCTACACCTTC.

The rearrangement uses TRBV9 and TRBJ1-2, with TRBD1 as a possible D gene (5 bases). CDR3 length: 14 amino acids. The V gene's germline CDR1 is SGDLS and CDR2 YYNGEE. V lost 0 bases, J lost 4 bases, and 10 bases lay in between. The CDR3 here is CASSVGGLAYGYTF. The DNA for the CDR3 is TGTGCCAGCAGCGTAGGGGGCTTGGCCTATGGCTACACCTTC.

This chain links TRBV7-2 with TRBJ2-1; 9 bases map to TRBD2. CDR1 SGHTA and CDR2 FQGNSA come from the germline V gene. CDR3 length: 15 residues. The V gene end was trimmed by 2 bases and the J gene end by 8 bases; junction bases not matched to a gene: 7. Here the CDR3 reads CASSLIAGGVDEQFF. The CDR3, as DNA: TGTGCCAGCAGCTTAATCGCGGGGGGGGTCGATGAGCAGTTCTTC.

The chain carries TRBV18 and TRBJ1-5; tentatively, D is TRBD1 (6 bases). The CDR3 loop spans 16 amino acids. Trimming removed 0 bases from V and 4 bases from J, with 13 bases in between. Germline V gene sequence: CDR1 KGHSH, CDR2 LQKENI. The CDR3 DNA sequence: TGTGCCAGCTCACCACCGGGACACACAAGGAATCAGCCCCAGCATTTT. It yields the protein CASSPPGHTRNQPQHF.

This chain uses TRBV5-5 with TRBJ1-1; 10 nucleotides line up with TRBD1. The germline V gene encodes CDR1 SGHKS and CDR2 YYEKEE (reference sequence). The V gene end was trimmed by 4 bases and the J gene end by 1 base; junction bases not matched to a gene: 4. The CDR3 runs to 15 residues. The CDR3 nucleotides are TGTGCCAGCAGCGACAGACAGGGGGCGAACACTGAAGCTTTCTTT. As protein: CASSDRQGANTEAFF. The full variable domain, in which reference TRBV5-5 and TRBJ1-1 provide the parts outside the CDR3, is DAGVTQSPTHLIKTRGQQVTLRCSPISGHKSVSWYQQVLGQGPQFIFQYYEKEERGRGNFPDRFSARQFPNYSSELNVNALLLGDSALYLCASSDRQGANTEAFFGQGTRLTVV.

The rearrangement joins TRBV7-8 to TRBJ2-1; no reliable D call. The germline V gene encodes CDR1 SGHVS and CDR2 FQNEAQ. The CDR3 is 15 amino acids. Trimming stripped 4 bases from V and 2 bases from J, with 12 bases between. The CDR3 protein is CASSSLVGPYNEQFF. The CDR3 region has the DNA TGTGCCAGCAGCTCCCTAGTAGGCCCCTACAATGAGCAGTTCTTC. The full variable domain, completed using reference TRBV7-8 and TRBJ2-1, is GAGVSQSPRYKVAKRGQDVALRCDPISGHVSLFWYQQALGQGPEFLTYFQNEAQLDKSGLPSDRFFAERPEGSVSTLKIQRTQQEDSAVYLCASSSLVGPYNEQFFGPGTRLTVL.

The rearrangement joins TRBV6-5 to TRBJ1-5; the D gene is possibly TRBD1 (5 bases). This CDR3 is built from 14 residues. Germline CDR1 is MNHEY and CDR2 is SVGAGI. V was shortened by 8 bases and J by 3 bases, with 14 bases between the two germline ends. The CDR3 sequence: CASSPGGFNQPQHF. CDR3 nucleotide sequence: TGTGCCAGCTCCCCCGGGGGTTTCAATCAGCCCCAGCATTTT.

The rearrangement joins TRBV9 to TRBJ1-2; 7 bases fit TRBD1. V lost 3 bases, J lost 8 bases, and 4 bases stayed unmatched. Germline V gene data show CDR1 as SGDLS and CDR2 as YYNGEE. The CDR3 contains 12 residues. Here the CDR3 reads CASSATGSGYTF. The CDR3 bases are TGTGCCAGCAGCGCGACAGGGAGCGGCTACACCTTC.

This chain uses TRBV6-2 or TRBV6-3 with TRBJ2-1, with D possibly matching TRBD1 (5 bases). This CDR3 comprises 14 residues. Germline V lookup: CDR1 MNHEY, CDR2 SVGEGT. V gave up 0 bases and J gave up 9 bases, with 12 bases separating them. The DNA of the CDR3 is TGTGCCAGCAGTTACTCATCGTGGCAGGGTGAGCAGTTCTTC. Amino acids: CASSYSSWQGEQFF.

The V and J genes are TRBV2 and TRBJ1-2; 8 positions match TRBD1. This CDR3 comprises 13 residues. Trimming took 10 bases from V and 7 from J; bases not matched to a gene: 11. CDR1 is SNHLY, CDR2 FYNNEI, per germline. The CDR3 loop reads CAIPKGTGGGYTF. The CDR3 nucleotides are TGTGCCATCCCAAAGGGGACAGGCGGTGGCTACACCTTC. The whole variable domain, remainder taken from reference TRBV2 and TRBJ1-2, is EPEVTQTPSHQVTQMGQEVILRCVPISNHLYFYWYRQILGQKVEFLVSFYNNEISEKSEIFDDQFSVERPDGSNFTLKIRSTKLEDSAMYFCAIPKGTGGGYTFGSGTRLTVV.

This clone was counted a few times. This chain links TRBV5-1 with TRBJ2-2; 13 bases are shared with TRBD2. The CDR3 has 17 amino acids. V shed 4 bases, J shed 6 bases, and the junction held 9 bases outside the gene matches. Germline CDR1 and CDR2: SGHRS and YFSETQ. The CDR3 sequence: CASSADPGLAGSGELFF. DNA of the CDR3: TGCGCCAGCAGCGCCGACCCGGGACTAGCGGGATCCGGGGAGCTGTTTTTT.

The chain couples TRBV9 to TRBJ1-1; 7 bases are a match to TRBD1. J was trimmed by 1 base and V by 3 bases; bases with no gene match: 3. Per the germline V gene, CDR1 is SGDLS and CDR2 is YYNGEE. This CDR3 has 14 amino acids. The CDR3 nucleotides are TGTGCCAGCAGCGCGGGACAGCAGAACACTGAAGCTTTCTTT. Its translation is CASSAGQQNTEAFF.

The chain carries TRBV19 and TRBJ2-3; a weak D match, TRBD1 (6 bases). Germline loops: CDR1 LNHDA, CDR2 SQIVND (reference sequence). The CDR3 loop spans 15 amino acids. Trimming took off 3 bases at V and 1 base at J, with 11 bases between the two ends. The CDR3 spells CASSITGKRTDTQYF. The CDR3 DNA follows: TGTGCCAGTAGTATTACAGGGAAACGCACAGATACGCAGTATTTT.

The chain recombines TRBV9 with TRBJ1-6, with D tentatively TRBD1 (6 bases). The CDR3 spans 15 residues. V shed 0 bases and J shed 10 bases, with 14 bases lying between them. Germline lookup yields CDR1 SGDLS and CDR2 YYNGEE. DNA of the CDR3: TGTGCCAGCAGCGTAGGGGGGGGTCAGGGGTCACCCCTCCACTTT. Amino acids: CASSVGGGQGSPLHF.

This CDR3 is CASSSRTSGSGETQYF. The CDR3 bases are TGTGCCAGCAGCTCCCGGACTAGCGGGAGTGGGGAGACCCAGTACTTC. V is TRBV9 and J is TRBJ2-5, with TRBD2 matching over 13 bases. From germline, CDR1 is SGDLS and CDR2 YYNGEE. The ends lost 4 bases at V and 5 bases at J; junction bases unmatched: 8. The CDR3 covers 16 residues. Based on the CDR3 plus reference TRBV9 and TRBJ2-5, the full variable domain is DSGVTQTPKHLITATGQRVTLRCSPRSGDLSVYWYQQSLDQGLQFLIQYYNGEERAKGNILERFSAQQFPDLHSELNLSSLELGDSALYFCASSSRTSGSGETQYFGPGTRLLVL.

The J gene is TRBJ1-5, the V gene TRBV11-3; D unresolved. Between the trimmed V and J ends, which lost 0 bases and 6 bases, there was a span of 6 bases. CDR3 size: 13 residues. CDR1 and CDR2 from the germline V gene are SGHNT and YENEEA. The DNA for the CDR3 is TGTGCCAGCAGCTTAGATAACATTCAGCCCCAGCATTTT. This translates into CASSLDNIQPQHF.

V gene TRBV29-1 combines with J gene TRBJ2-2; the match to TRBD2 covers 10 bases. The CDR3 runs to 16 residues. Trimming removed 4 bases from V and 3 bases from J; junction bases left unmatched: 8. Germline CDR1 and CDR2: SQVTM and ANQGSEA. Here the CDR3 reads CSVVEAGGPHTGELFF. CDR3 nucleotides: TGCAGCGTTGTTGAAGCGGGGGGGCCGCACACCGGGGAGCTGTTTTTT.

The CDR3 DNA is TGTGCCAGCTCACCGGGACAGAACTCGAACACCGGGGAGCTGTTTTTT. Translating gives CASSPGQNSNTGELFF. V usage is TRBV18 and J usage is TRBJ2-2; 7 bases align to TRBD1. The J segment lost 0 bases and the V segment lost 3 bases, leaving 4 bases of the junction unmatched. There are 16 residues in the CDR3. Germline values: CDR1 KGHSH, CDR2 LQKENI.